The 11 T cell receptor beta chains below were found in one sample sequenced in a study of T cells after yellow fever vaccination. MiXCR was run by TCRdb on the 5' RACE reads, yielding one entry per CDR3 protein. The table includes around 320,000 distinct CDR3 sequences, about 10% detected once. Sequencing used CD4+ T cells sorted from PBMCs, obtained 45 days after the yellow fever booster vaccination. Source of these receptors: a young man who received the YFV17D yellow fever vaccine.

A few counts support this clonotype. This chain uses TRBV20-1 with TRBJ2-3, with D tentatively TRBD2 (5 bases). The CDR3 loop spans 14 amino acids. The V end lost 3 bases, the J end lost 2 bases, and 12 bases lay between the germline ends. CDR1 is DFQATT, CDR2 SNEGSKA, per germline (reference sequence). The DNA for the CDR3 is TGCAGTGCTAGGAGGCACGGGGACACAGATACGCAGTATTTT. It yields the protein CSARRHGDTDTQYF.

For this clonotype: A clone one base away is much larger, so this may be a read error. This CDR3 is missing its conserved last phenylalanine or tryptophan, likely due to a read error. The chain carries TRBV29-1 and TRBJ1-1; a possible D gene is TRBD1 (5 bases). The CDR3 has 14 amino acids. Per the germline V gene, CDR1 is SQVTM and CDR2 is ANQGSEA. Deletions cut 3 bases from V and 3 bases from J, with 14 bases between. The CDR3 is CSVDVTGTDTEAFS. The CDR3 DNA is TGCAGCGTTGACGTAACCGGGACGGACACTGAAGCTTTCTCT.

The count of this clonotype is one. The chain is built from TRBV19 and TRBJ2-2, with 8 bases aligning to TRBD1. The CDR3 totals 14 residues. Germline V gene data show CDR1 as LNHDA and CDR2 as SQIVND (reference sequence). With V trimmed by 10 bases and J by 5 bases, 9 bases remained unmatched. CDR3 bases: TGTGCCACAGGACAGGGTTTGGGGACCGGGGAGCTGTTTTTT. Protein: CATGQGLGTGELFF.

The rearrangement links TRBV5-4 to TRBJ2-5; weak D call: TRBD2 (5 bases). CDR1 and CDR2 from the germline V gene are SGHNT and YYREEE (reference sequence). V lost 4 bases and J lost 5, with 15 bases in between. The CDR3 loop spans 14 amino acids. In nucleotides, the CDR3 is TGTGCCAGCAGCGCCCGGGATTCGGGGGAGACCCAGTACTTC. Residues: CASSARDSGETQYF.

The chain links TRBV10-3 to TRBJ2-3; maybe TRBD1 (6 bases). The ends were cut back, 3 bases at V and 2 bases at J, with 9 bases in the middle. This CDR3 has 14 residues. Germline values: CDR1 ENHRY, CDR2 SYGVKD. The CDR3: CAISDRGTTDTQYF. CDR3 nucleotide sequence: TGTGCCATCAGTGATAGGGGGACCACAGATACGCAGTATTTT.

The chain combines TRBV19 with TRBJ1-2; possibly TRBD1 for D (6 bases). CDR3 size: 14 residues. V was trimmed by 4 bases and J by 5 bases, leaving 14 bases between them. Germline V gene data show CDR1 as LNHDA and CDR2 as SQIVND (reference sequence). The CDR3 is CASSTEQGFYGYTF. The DNA of the CDR3 is TGTGCCAGTAGTACCGAACAGGGATTTTATGGCTACACCTTC.

The gene calls are TRBV5-1 and TRBJ1-1; D is perhaps TRBD1 (5 bases). CDR3 length: 13 amino acids. Germline assignment: CDR1 SGHRS and CDR2 YFSETQ. V lost 7 bases and J lost 0, with 10 bases in between. CDR3 region: CASWAGLNTEAFF. For the CDR3, the DNA is TGCGCCAGCTGGGCGGGACTGAACACTGAAGCTTTCTTT.

The genes are TRBV20-1 and TRBJ2-5, with 10 bases fitting TRBD2. The junction had 11 bases not matched to a gene; V was cut back by 0 bases and J by 7 bases. The CDR3 sequence is 16 residues long. Germline V gene sequence: CDR1 DFQATT, CDR2 SNEGSKA (reference sequence). In DNA form, the CDR3 reads TGCAGTGCTAGAGATACGGCGAGACTAGCGGGCGGGACCCAGTACTTC. This gives the protein CSARDTARLAGGTQYF.

This chain uses TRBV6-2 or TRBV6-3 with TRBJ1-1; perhaps TRBD1 as D (5 bases). Germline CDR1 reads MNHEY; CDR2 reads SVGEGT. This CDR3 is 13 amino acids long. The V end lost 2 bases, the J end lost 5 bases, and 9 bases lay between the germline ends. The chain's CDR3 is CASSYPGPTEAFF. Here the CDR3 DNA reads TGTGCCAGCAGTTACCCGGGACCAACTGAAGCTTTCTTT.

At least ten counts were recorded for this clonotype. At one end, the junction sequence differs from germline, possibly due to a read error. The chain couples TRBV5-1 to TRBJ1-1; D possibly corresponds to TRBD1 (5 bases). The CDR3 spans 15 residues. The germline gives CDR1 SGHRS, CDR2 YFSETQ. CDR3 DNA sequence: TGTGCCAGCAGCCTTGGCGGGACGGTGAACACTGAAGCTTTCTTT. Translating it yields CASSLGGTVNTEAFF.

This clonotype was counted between two and nine times. The chain recombines TRBV4-3 with TRBJ2-3, with 8 bases fitting TRBD1. Per the germline V gene, CDR1 is LGHNA and CDR2 is YSLEER. The V gene end was trimmed by 4 bases and the J gene end by 0 bases; junction bases not matched to a gene: 6. CDR3 size: 16 residues. The CDR3 nucleotides are TGCGCCAGCAGCCTACAGGGGGGCTCTAGCACAGATACGCAGTATTTT. It translates to CASSLQGGSSTDTQYF.